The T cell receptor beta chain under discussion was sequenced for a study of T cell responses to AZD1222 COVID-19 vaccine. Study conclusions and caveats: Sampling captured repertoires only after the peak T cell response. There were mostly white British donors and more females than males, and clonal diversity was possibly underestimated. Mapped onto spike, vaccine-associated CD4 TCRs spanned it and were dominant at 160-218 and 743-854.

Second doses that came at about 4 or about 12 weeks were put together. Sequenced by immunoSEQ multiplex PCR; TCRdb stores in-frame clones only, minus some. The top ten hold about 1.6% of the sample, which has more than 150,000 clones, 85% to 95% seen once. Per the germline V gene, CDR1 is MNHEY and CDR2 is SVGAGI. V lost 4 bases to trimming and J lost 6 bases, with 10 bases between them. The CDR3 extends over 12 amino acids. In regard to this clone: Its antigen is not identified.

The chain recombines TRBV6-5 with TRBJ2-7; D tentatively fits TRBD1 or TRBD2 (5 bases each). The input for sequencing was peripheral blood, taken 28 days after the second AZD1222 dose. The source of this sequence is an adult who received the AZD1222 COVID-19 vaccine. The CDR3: CASSSGALEQYF. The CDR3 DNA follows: TGTGCCAGCAGTTCCGGGGCACTCGAGCAGTACTTC.